The 31 T cell receptor beta chains below all came from one sample that was sequenced in a study of early T cells in non-severe SARS-CoV-2 infection. Using its own MiXCR run on the 5' RACE reads, TCRdb lists one record per CDR3 protein. The repertoire consists of about 69,000 distinct CDR3 sequences, with about 9.4% occurring once and the leading ten covering 5.9%. The sequenced material came from whole blood. The origin of the receptors is an adult who was a healthcare worker with PCR-confirmed SARS-CoV-2 infection or an uninfected control (not recorded which).

The chain links TRBV19 to TRBJ2-2, with D perhaps matching TRBD1 (6 bases). This CDR3 region has 15 residues. Germline CDR1 and CDR2: LNHDA and SQIVND (reference sequence). Trimming took off 3 bases at V and 5 bases at J, with 13 bases between the two ends. The CDR3 reads CASSILQGPTGELFF. The CDR3 coding sequence is TGTGCCAGTAGTATCCTACAGGGACCAACCGGGGAGCTGTTTTTT.

The V and J genes are TRBV7-2 and TRBJ1-1; 9 nucleotides agree with TRBD1. Germline V gene data show CDR1 as SGHTA and CDR2 as FQGNSA. This CDR3 is built from 15 residues. V trimming: 4 bases; J trimming: 5 bases; junction bases outside the gene matches: 8. In DNA form, the CDR3 reads TGTGCCAGCAGCTGGCAACCGGGACAGGGAACTGAAGCTTTCTTT. It yields the protein CASSWQPGQGTEAFF.

This chain connects TRBV30 to TRBJ2-1; tentatively, D is TRBD2 (5 bases). With 1 base removed from V and 6 bases from J, the gap between germline ends came to 13 bases. The CDR3 has 14 amino acids. The germline gives CDR1 GTSNPN, CDR2 SVGIG (reference sequence). CDR3 coding DNA: TGTGCCTGGAGTGGGATAATAGGGAGCAATGAGCAGTTCTTC. Its protein product is CAWSGIIGSNEQFF.

This clonotype showed up just a few times. The chain employs TRBV4-1 and TRBJ1-2; 7 positions match TRBD1. V was pared by 0 bases and J by 4 bases, with 5 bases of the junction left unmatched. Germline CDR1 MGHRA, CDR2 YSYEKL. This CDR3 has 15 amino acids. The CDR3 DNA reads as TGCGCCAGCAGCCAAGATGAGACAGGGTCCTATGGCTACACCTTC. Its protein product is CASSQDETGSYGYTF.

This clonotype was seen repeatedly, ten times or more. The V call is TRBV5-4, the J call TRBJ1-1; possibly TRBD1 for D (5 bases). This CDR3 comprises 12 residues. Germline V CDR1 and CDR2: SGHNT, YYREEE (reference sequence). Trimming took off 1 base at V and 6 bases at J, with 7 bases between the two ends. The chain's CDR3 is CASSLQGPEAFF. CDR3 bases: TGTGCCAGCAGCTTGCAGGGCCCTGAAGCTTTCTTT.

This clonotype has more than one count but fewer than ten. The rearrangement joins TRBV6-2 or TRBV6-3 to TRBJ2-3; D gene unclear. Deletions cut 7 bases from V and 4 bases from J, with 3 bases between. CDR1 and CDR2 from the germline V gene are MNHEY and SVGEGT. The CDR3 sequence is 10 residues long. The CDR3 here is CASKADTQYF. DNA of the CDR3: TGTGCCAGCAAAGCAGATACGCAGTATTTT.

The V call is TRBV6-5, the J call TRBJ2-7, with a weak D call TRBD2 (5 bases). The ends were cut back, 6 bases at V and 6 bases at J, with 21 bases in the middle. CDR1 is MNHEY and CDR2 is SVGAGI in the germline V gene. The CDR3 consists of 15 residues. As DNA, the CDR3 is TGTGCCAGCAGCGCACAGCATTTCAACCGGGGCGAGCAGTACTTC. As protein: CASSAQHFNRGEQYF.

V is TRBV7-8 and J is TRBJ1-3; the D gene is possibly TRBD1 (6 bases). Between the trimmed V and J ends, which lost 1 base and 0 bases, there was a span of 16 bases. The CDR3 spans 18 residues. Per germline, CDR1 SGHVS and CDR2 FQNEAQ. In nucleotides, the CDR3 is TGTGCCAGCAGCTTAGGCGGTGTCAGGGGACTCTCTGGAAACACCATATATTTT. Residues: CASSLGGVRGLSGNTIYF.

This clonotype was recorded at least ten times. The rearrangement joins TRBV7-9 to TRBJ2-7; weak D call: TRBD2 (5 bases). Trimming shortened V by 5 bases and J by 4 bases, and 15 bases separated the two germline ends. Germline CDR1 reads SEHNR; CDR2 reads FQNEAQ (reference sequence). CDR3 length: 14 residues. The CDR3 sequence: CASSPRNRGYEQYF. CDR3 in DNA: TGTGCCAGCAGCCCCCGGAACCGAGGGTACGAGCAGTACTTC. Full variable domain (remainder filled in from reference TRBV7-9 and TRBJ2-7): DTGVSQNPRHKITKRGQNVTFRCDPISEHNRLYWYRQTLGQGPEFLTYFQNEAQLEKSRLLSDRFSAERPKGSFSTLEIQRTEQGDSAMYLCASSPRNRGYEQYFGPGTRLTVT.

The chain uses TRBV27 and TRBJ2-3; no reliable D call. The CDR3 is made up of 12 amino acids. Germline V CDR1 and CDR2: MNHEY, SMNVEV (reference sequence). Trimming cost V 6 bases and J 2 bases, with 6 bases left between them. CDR3 in amino acids: CASRDFTDTQYF. The CDR3 bases are TGTGCCAGCAGAGACTTCACAGATACGCAGTATTTT.

In this sample, this clonotype turned up a few times. V usage is TRBV29-1 and J usage is TRBJ2-1; D is uncertain. The CDR3 runs to 11 residues. Trimming pared 7 bases from V and 5 bases from J, leaving 9 bases between. Germline V gives CDR1 SQVTM, CDR2 ANQGSEA. This chain's CDR3 is CSGGFNNEQFF. CDR3 bases: TGCAGCGGGGGATTTAACAATGAGCAGTTCTTC.

This clonotype was picked up a small number of times. The chain joins TRBV19 to TRBJ2-7, with D possibly TRBD2 on 5 matching bases. Per the germline V gene, CDR1 is LNHDA and CDR2 is SQIVND (reference sequence). The V and J ends lost 6 bases and 6 bases respectively, with 21 bases between them. The CDR3 runs to 15 residues. As DNA, the CDR3 is TGTGCCAGTAGCATATCCCCCTGGACTCTGGGCGAGCAGTACTTC. Translated, it gives CASSISPWTLGEQYF.

This clonotype was found a few times. The rearrangement joins TRBV7-6 to TRBJ2-7; tentatively, D is TRBD1 (6 bases). CDR3 size: 14 residues. V was pared by 5 bases and J by 4 bases, with 15 bases between. Germline V gene lookup returns CDR1 SGHVS and CDR2 FNYEAQ. The chain's CDR3 is CASSPEWTAYEQYF. CDR3 coding DNA: TGTGCCAGCAGCCCTGAGTGGACAGCGTACGAGCAGTACTTC. The variable domain in full, completed from reference TRBV7-6 and TRBJ2-7, reads GAGVSQSPRYKVTKRGQDVALRCDPISGHVSLYWYRQALGQGPEFLTYFNYEAQQDKSGLPNDRFSAERPEGSISTLTIQRTEQRDSAMYRCASSPEWTAYEQYFGPGTRLTVT.

At least ten counts were recorded for this clonotype. The chain employs TRBV7-2 and TRBJ1-5; D unresolved. This CDR3 region has 15 residues. Per germline, CDR1 SGHTA and CDR2 FQGNSA. The V end lost 3 bases, the J end lost 1 base, and 10 bases lay between the germline ends. The CDR3 loop reads CASSLGRFSNQPQHF. In nucleotides, the CDR3 is TGTGCCAGCAGCTTGGGCAGGTTCAGCAATCAGCCCCAGCATTTT.

This clonotype was seen many times. The CDR3 coding sequence is TGTGCCATCATCCCAGGTTTGGGGCAGCCCCAGCATTTT. Encoded protein: CAIIPGLGQPQHF. The chain carries TRBV2 and TRBJ1-5; D is unresolved. CDR1 and CDR2 from the germline V gene are SNHLY and FYNNEI. The CDR3 is 13 amino acids. V lost 10 bases to trimming and J lost 7 bases, with 17 bases between them.

The chain employs TRBV10-3 and TRBJ2-3, with unresolved D. This CDR3 is 11 amino acids long. CDR1 and CDR2 (germline): ENHRY, SYGVKD. Deletions cut 4 bases from V and 4 bases from J, with 3 bases between. CDR3 amino acids: CAISGADTQYF. CDR3 in DNA: TGTGCCATCAGTGGAGCAGATACGCAGTATTTT.

At least ten counts were recorded for this clonotype. This chain joins TRBV7-9 and TRBJ1-5, with D possibly matching TRBD1 (6 bases). Germline V lookup: CDR1 SEHNR, CDR2 FQNEAQ (reference sequence). Trimming stripped 5 bases from V and 2 bases from J, with 10 bases between. The length of the CDR3 is 14 residues. CDR3 in amino acids: CASSRGGGNQPQHF. The DNA for the CDR3 is TGTGCCAGCAGCCGAGGGGGTGGCAATCAGCCCCAGCATTTT.

The V gene is TRBV19, the J gene TRBJ2-3; 11 bases are shared with TRBD1. V lost 8 bases, J lost 0 bases, and 1 base stayed unmatched. The length of the CDR3 is 14 residues. Germline loops: CDR1 LNHDA, CDR2 SQIVND (reference sequence). The CDR3 DNA reads as TGTGCCAGTGGGACAGGGGGGAGCACAGATACGCAGTATTTT. Encoded protein: CASGTGGSTDTQYF. Together with reference TRBV19 and TRBJ2-3, the CDR3 gives the full variable domain: DGGITQSPKYLFRKEGQNVTLSCEQNLNHDAMYWYRQDPGQGLRLIYYSQIVNDFQKGDIAEGYSVSREKKESFPLTVTSAQKNPTAFYLCASGTGGSTDTQYFGPGTRLTVL.

This sequence joins TRBV19 and TRBJ2-1, with 8 bases lining up with TRBD2. The length of the CDR3 is 14 residues. Germline CDR1 LNHDA, CDR2 SQIVND (reference sequence). Trimming took 7 bases from V and 8 from J; bases not matched to a gene: 10. Here the CDR3 DNA reads TGTGCCAGTAATGACGGGGGGGTTATGTATGAGCAGTTCTTC. This translates into CASNDGGVMYEQFF.

In this sample, this clonotype turned up a few times. V usage is TRBV20-1 and J usage is TRBJ1-4; D ambiguous. There are 15 residues in the CDR3. The V gene's germline CDR1 is DFQATT and CDR2 SNEGSKA (reference sequence). The V gene lost 3 bases and the J gene lost 3 bases, with 14 bases spanning the gap. CDR3 in DNA: TGCAGTGCTAGTCCCCGTCGGGCGGCTAATGAAAAACTGTTTTTT. It translates to CSASPRRAANEKLFF.

This clonotype was detected many times. V is TRBV10-1 and J is TRBJ1-1; D is unclear. CDR3 size: 14 residues. V was trimmed by 5 bases and J by 6 bases, leaving 16 bases between them. Germline CDR1 reads WNHNN; CDR2 reads SYGVQD (reference sequence). The CDR3 loop reads CASSQTEPFAEAFF. In DNA form, the CDR3 reads TGCGCCAGCAGTCAGACGGAGCCTTTCGCTGAAGCTTTCTTT.

This clonotype was recorded many times. This rearrangement joins TRBV18 to TRBJ2-2; TRBD1 matches 9 bases. V shed 6 bases, J shed 6 bases, and the junction held 8 bases outside the gene matches. Germline CDR1 reads KGHSH; CDR2 reads LQKENI. The CDR3 sequence is 15 residues long. The CDR3 is CASSSGQGVSGELFF. CDR3 DNA sequence: TGTGCCAGCTCGTCGGGACAGGGAGTATCCGGGGAGCTGTTTTTT.

The chain joins TRBV3-1 to TRBJ2-1, with D perhaps matching TRBD1 (6 bases). Germline V lookup: CDR1 LGHDT, CDR2 YNNKEL (reference sequence). The CDR3 has 16 residues. The V end lost 0 bases, the J end lost 5 bases, and 14 bases lay between the germline ends. In DNA, the CDR3 is TGTGCCAGCAGCCAAGATCCCGGGCAGGGGAACAATGAGCAGTTCTTC. This encodes CASSQDPGQGNNEQFF.

Ten or more counts support this clonotype. This chain links TRBV29-1 with TRBJ2-5, with D possibly being TRBD1 or TRBD2 (5 bases each). The V end lost 5 bases, the J end lost 1 base, and 8 bases lay between the germline ends. The CDR3 runs 12 residues. Germline V gives CDR1 SQVTM, CDR2 ANQGSEA. Here the CDR3 reads CSVWGTQETQYF. The DNA of the CDR3 is TGCAGCGTTTGGGGGACCCAAGAGACCCAGTACTTC.

This clonotype was seen a handful of times. This chain links TRBV7-2 with TRBJ2-3, with no clear D. V was trimmed by 1 base and J by 5 bases, leaving 4 bases between them. CDR1 SGHTA and CDR2 FQGNSA come from the germline V gene. This CDR3 is built from 12 residues. The CDR3 nucleotides read TGTGCCAGCAGCTTAGGGATAGATACGCAGTATTTT. Protein sequence: CASSLGIDTQYF.

A remark on this clonotype: One base away lies a much larger clone, so this may be a sequencing read error. No conserved phenylalanine or tryptophan is present at the end of the CDR3, so a read error is the likely explanation. The rearrangement links TRBV7-7 to TRBJ2-3, with no clear D. V was cut by 1 base and J by 4 bases, with 6 bases left in between. The CDR3 is 13 residues long. CDR1 SSHAT and CDR2 FNYEAQ come from the germline V gene (reference sequence). CDR3 region: CASSLGMADTQYY. CDR3 in DNA: TGTGCCAGCAGCTTAGGGATGGCAGATACGCAGTATTAT.

The chain uses TRBV7-9 and TRBJ1-4, with unresolved D. CDR1 is SEHNR and CDR2 is FQNEAQ in the germline V gene (reference sequence). The CDR3 totals 12 residues. Deletions cut 5 bases from V and 8 bases from J, with 9 bases between. CDR3 region: CASSPISEKLFF. CDR3 coding DNA: TGTGCCAGCAGCCCCATTTCCGAAAAACTGTTTTTT. Together with reference TRBV7-9 and TRBJ1-4, the CDR3 gives the full variable domain: DTGVSQNPRHKITKRGQNVTFRCDPISEHNRLYWYRQTLGQGPEFLTYFQNEAQLEKSRLLSDRFSAERPKGSFSTLEIQRTEQGDSAMYLCASSPISEKLFFGSGTQLSVL.

At least ten counts were recorded for this clonotype. The rearrangement joins TRBV7-3 to TRBJ2-3; D is unresolved. In germline, CDR1 is SGHTA, CDR2 FQGTGA. V was pared by 2 bases and J by 6 bases, with 15 bases between. The CDR3 covers 15 residues. The CDR3 bases are TGTGCCAGCAGCTTAGGTGGTAGGTCTGAGGATACGCAGTATTTT. Encoded protein: CASSLGGRSEDTQYF.

The chain employs TRBV6-5 and TRBJ2-4; D remains ambiguous. This CDR3 region has 20 residues. CDR1 MNHEY and CDR2 SVGAGI come from the germline V gene. Trimming took 2 bases from V and 0 from J, leaving 23 bases between them. The DNA for the CDR3 is TGTGCCAGCAGTTACCCAACCGAACCACATATTCAACTAGCCAAAAACATTCAGTACTTC. Its protein is CASSYPTEPHIQLAKNIQYF.

This clonotype was counted a few times. V usage is TRBV7-9 and J usage is TRBJ2-6; D gene unclear. Germline V gene lookup returns CDR1 SEHNR and CDR2 FQNEAQ (reference sequence). V lost 6 bases and J lost 0, with 6 bases in between. The length of the CDR3 is 14 residues. This chain's CDR3 is CASSKFSGANVLTF. For the CDR3, the DNA is TGTGCCAGCAGTAAGTTCTCTGGGGCCAACGTCCTGACTTTC.

This clonotype has just a few counts. The CDR3: CASSYGRGPLNTGELFF. The CDR3 nucleotides read TGTGCCAGCAGTTACGGGAGGGGGCCCCTGAACACCGGGGAGCTGTTTTTT. The rearrangement links TRBV6-2 or TRBV6-3 to TRBJ2-2; the D gene could be TRBD1 or TRBD2 (7 bases each). Trimming left V 2 bases short and J 1 base short, with 14 bases between. Germline V gene data show CDR1 as MNHEY and CDR2 as SVGEGT. CDR3 length equals 17 residues.